This T cell receptor beta chain was sequenced during a study of OX40 agonist ivuxolimab in advanced cancers. The study's findings and limits: Partial responders receiving 0.1-3.0 mg/kg showed among the lowest clonal expansion.

Unmatched junction bases numbered 6, after V lost 2 bases and J lost 7 bases. Germline CDR1 is KGHSH and CDR2 is LQKENI. The CDR3 runs to 15 residues. This clone was seen only once. The antigen remains unidentified. The repertoire was sequenced with immunoSEQ multiplex PCR; TCRdb's copy has only in-frame clones and lacks some. The data hold some 81,000 clones, with around 85% observed a single time. The sequences come from CD4+ or CD8+ T cells sorted from blood, collected in a trial of the OX40 agonist ivuxolimab. This sequence originates from an adult with an advanced solid tumor such as melanoma, head and neck, liver or kidney cancer. V usage is TRBV18 and J usage is TRBJ1-4, with 8 bases fitting TRBD1. The DNA for the CDR3 is TGTGCCAGCTCACCAGATCAGGGGGCTGGTGAAAAACTGTTTTTT. It is translated as CASSPDQGAGEKLFF.